This record covers a single T cell receptor (beta chain). The data are from a study of blood T cell repertoires in COVID-19. Overall study: Samples came from the United States, Italy and Spain, spanning acute and convalescent COVID-19. PBMCs, B-cell-depleted T cells, or T cells provided the cDNA or gDNA that made up the material.

Per the original methods: Counts of nucleated cells, estimated from reference gene primer amplification, were obtained. Using immunoSEQ multiplex PCR, the repertoire was profiled, and TCRdb retains in-frame clones only, with some absent. The DNA gave D and trimming, while V, J and clone size come from that table. The table shows roughly 180,000 clones, with around 85% occurring only once. The V gene's germline CDR1 is ENHRY and CDR2 SYGVKD. V lost 2 bases and J lost 5, with 12 bases in between. The CDR3 loop spans 15 amino acids. The chain links TRBV10-3 to TRBJ2-2, with D possibly being TRBD1 (5 bases). Sample: peripheral blood. The origin of this receptor is a woman between 55 and 75 years old with acute or convalescent COVID-19. CDR3 protein: CAISEATRATGELFF. The DNA for the CDR3 is TGTGCCATCAGTGAGGCCACCAGGGCAACCGGGGAGCTGTTTTTT.